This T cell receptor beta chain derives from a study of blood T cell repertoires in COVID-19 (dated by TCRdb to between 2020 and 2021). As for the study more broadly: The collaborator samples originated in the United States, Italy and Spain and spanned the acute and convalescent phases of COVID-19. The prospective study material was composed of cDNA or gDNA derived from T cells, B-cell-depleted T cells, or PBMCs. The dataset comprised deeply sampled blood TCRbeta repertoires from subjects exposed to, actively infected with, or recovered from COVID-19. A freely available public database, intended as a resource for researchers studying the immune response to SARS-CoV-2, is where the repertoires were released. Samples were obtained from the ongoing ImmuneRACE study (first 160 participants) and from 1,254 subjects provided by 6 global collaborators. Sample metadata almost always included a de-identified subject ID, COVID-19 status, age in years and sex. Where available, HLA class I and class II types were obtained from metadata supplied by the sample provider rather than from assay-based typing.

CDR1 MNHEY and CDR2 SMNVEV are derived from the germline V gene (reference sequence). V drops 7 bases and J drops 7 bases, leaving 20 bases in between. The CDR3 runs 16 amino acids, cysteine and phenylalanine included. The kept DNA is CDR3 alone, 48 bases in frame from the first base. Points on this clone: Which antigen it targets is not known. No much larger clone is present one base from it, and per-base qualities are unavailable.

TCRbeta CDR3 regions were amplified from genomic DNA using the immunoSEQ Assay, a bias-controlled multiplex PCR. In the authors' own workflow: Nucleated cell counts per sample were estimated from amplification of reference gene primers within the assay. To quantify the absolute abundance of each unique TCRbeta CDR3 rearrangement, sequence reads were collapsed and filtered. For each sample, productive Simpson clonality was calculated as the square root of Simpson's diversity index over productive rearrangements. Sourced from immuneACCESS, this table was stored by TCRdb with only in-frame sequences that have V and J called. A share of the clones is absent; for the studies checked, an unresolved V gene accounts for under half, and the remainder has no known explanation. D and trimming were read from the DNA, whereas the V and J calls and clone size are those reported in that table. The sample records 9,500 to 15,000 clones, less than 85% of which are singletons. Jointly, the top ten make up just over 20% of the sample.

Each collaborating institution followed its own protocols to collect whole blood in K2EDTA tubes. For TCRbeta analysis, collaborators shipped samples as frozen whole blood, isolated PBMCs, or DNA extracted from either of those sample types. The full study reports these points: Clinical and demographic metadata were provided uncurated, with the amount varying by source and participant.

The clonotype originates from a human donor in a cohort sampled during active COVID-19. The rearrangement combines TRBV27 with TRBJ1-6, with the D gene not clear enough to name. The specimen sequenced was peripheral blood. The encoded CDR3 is CASKLEGEVGNSPLHF. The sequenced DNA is TGTGCCAGCAAGTTGGAGGGTGAAGTGGGAAATTCACCCCTCCACTTT.